Listed here is a single T cell receptor (beta chain). The sample belongs to a study of control samples from healthy donors and cancer patients. V was shortened by 6 bases and J by 3 bases, with 11 bases between the two germline ends. This CDR3 contains 14 residues. From germline, CDR1 is SEHNR and CDR2 FQNEAQ (reference sequence). The method was immunoSEQ multiplex PCR; TCRdb's version includes in-frame clones alone and lacks a portion of them. The sample carries about 85,000 clones, nearly 90% recorded once. The V gene is TRBV7-9, the J gene TRBJ2-2; D may be TRBD2 (6 bases). Sequencing input: blood. The TCR was taken from a man over 45 in good health. The CDR3 DNA is TGTGCCAGCAGGAGCGGGTGGGACACCGGGGAGCTGTTTTTT. Amino acid sequence: CASRSGWDTGELFF.